This T cell receptor (beta chain) was captured by sequencing in a study of cytomegalovirus exposure and HLA in healthy donors. Germline V CDR1 and CDR2: SNHLY, FYNNEI. The CDR3 has 12 residues. Trimming left V 6 bases short and J 1 base short, with 6 bases between. Study-level findings and limits: Association of a missense DCLRE1C variant with TCR beta V- and J-gene trimming was reported in a later analysis.

To note about this clone: What it binds is unknown.

PCR amplification relied on 60 Vbeta primers (plus 13 Jbeta primers). Libraries were prepared by immunoSEQ multiplex PCR; TCRdb keeps only in-frame clonotypes and omits some of them. The sample includes 60,000 or so clones, roughly 77% of them seen just once. Sequencing input: PBMCs. This clonotype was sampled from a woman aged 40 to 55 in good health and CMV-seropositive. The J gene is TRBJ1-1, the V gene TRBV2; D call uncertain. CDR3 in amino acids: CASRGGNTEAFF. CDR3 nucleotides: TGTGCCAGCAGGGGAGGGAACACTGAAGCTTTCTTT.